One sample yielded the 6 T cell receptor beta chains listed below, sequenced in a study of shared clonotypes between healthy human individuals. This table comes from immunoSEQ multiplex PCR, and its TCRdb copy is limited to in-frame clones, with some not included. The data show hundreds of thousands of clones, with 55% to 85% seen just once and 1.5% to 2% held by the top ten. Sequencing used memory CD4+ T cells sorted from blood. Subset of the sample: CD45RA-negative fraction. Receptor source: a woman aged 25 to 39 in good health.

The rearrangement links TRBV6-5 to TRBJ1-5, with 8 bases fitting TRBD1. With 5 bases clipped from V and 7 bases from J, the junction kept 10 bases outside the gene matches. The CDR3 contains 15 residues. CDR1 is MNHEY and CDR2 is SVGAGI in the germline V gene. The CDR3 DNA reads TGTGCCAGCAGTACGCGGGGACAGGCGGGGCAGCCCCAGCATTTT. Protein product: CASSTRGQAGQPQHF.

In DNA, the CDR3 is TGTGCCAGCTCACCGTCCGGGGGCTTCTACAATGAGCAGTTCTTC. It is translated as CASSPSGGFYNEQFF. V and J are TRBV18 and TRBJ2-1; tentatively, D is TRBD1 or TRBD2 (6 bases each). CDR3 length: 15 amino acids. Trimming removed 3 bases from V and 3 bases from J, with 12 bases in between. Germline CDR1 reads KGHSH; CDR2 reads LQKENI.

This clone turned up a few times. This chain connects TRBV18 to TRBJ2-7; 9 nucleotides match TRBD2. In germline, CDR1 is KGHSH, CDR2 LQKENI. The trim removed 3 bases at V and 0 bases at J, leaving 3 bases unmatched. This CDR3 has 15 amino acids. This chain's CDR3 is CASSPTTSGSYEQYF. In nucleotides, the CDR3 is TGTGCCAGCTCACCCACGACTAGCGGCTCCTACGAGCAGTACTTC.

On this clone: Other DNA sequences of this sample code for an identical CDR3. The chain combines TRBV5-4 with TRBJ2-2; no clear D. The germline V and J ends were trimmed by 3 bases and 3 bases, with 9 bases remaining between them. The CDR3 covers 14 residues. From germline, CDR1 is SGHNT and CDR2 YYREEE (reference sequence). This CDR3 reads CASSSQIDTGELFF. Written as DNA, the CDR3 is TGTGCCAGCAGCTCTCAAATTGACACCGGGGAGCTGTTTTTT. Using reference TRBV5-4 and TRBJ2-2 for the parts outside the CDR3, the full variable domain is ETGVTQSPTHLIKTRGQQVTLRCSSQSGHNTVSWYQQALGQGPQFIFQYYREEENGRGNFPPRFSGLQFPNYSSELNVNALELDDSALYLCASSSQIDTGELFFGEGSRLTVL.

The V and J genes are TRBV6-1 and TRBJ2-3; D gene ambiguous. This CDR3 has 12 amino acids. Trimming cost V 5 bases and J 6 bases, with 9 bases left between them. Germline-derived CDR1 and CDR2 are MNHNS and SASEGT. In nucleotides, the CDR3 is TGTGCCAGCAGTCCCTCACTCGATACGCAGTATTTT. Translating it yields CASSPSLDTQYF.

This clone was counted between two and nine times. V gene TRBV10-2 combines with J gene TRBJ1-1, with TRBD1 as a possible D gene (6 bases). Germline V CDR1 and CDR2: WSHSY, SAAADI. Trimming removed 7 bases from V and 0 bases from J, with 21 bases in between. This CDR3 region has 17 residues. CDR3 residues: CASILHRRDIMNTEAFF. The CDR3 DNA sequence: TGCGCCAGCATTCTCCACCGCCGGGACATAATGAACACTGAAGCTTTCTTT.